These 23 T cell receptor beta chains were sequenced from one sample in a study of T cells after somatic rescue of genetic block. The data were produced by immunoSEQ multiplex PCR, yet TCRdb's version contains in-frame clones alone and is incomplete. The repertoire has over 55,000 clones, around 90% of them found once; the top ten carry under 4%. The specimen was peripheral blood mononuclear cells (PBMCs). The receptors were sampled from a man aged 40-49 years.

This clone was recorded once. The CDR3 DNA reads TGTGCCAGCAGTACGCACAGGGGTGGCTATGGCTACACCTTC. Protein product: CASSTHRGGYGYTF. The chain uses TRBV6-5 and TRBJ1-2, with 7 positions matching TRBD1. Germline loops: CDR1 MNHEY, CDR2 SVGAGI. J gave up 4 bases and V 5 bases, and 7 bases lay outside the gene matches. CDR3 length equals 14 residues.

This chain joins TRBV9 and TRBJ2-3; tentative D call: TRBD1 (5 bases). Trimming removed 0 bases from V and 7 bases from J, with 15 bases in between. CDR1 is SGDLS and CDR2 is YYNGEE in the germline V gene. This CDR3 is built from 15 residues. The CDR3 sequence: CASSVGDRPPYTQYF. The CDR3 DNA sequence: TGTGCCAGCAGCGTAGGAGACAGACCTCCGTATACGCAGTATTTT.

The chain has TRBV7-2 and TRBJ2-7; 11 nucleotides match TRBD1. J lost 6 bases, V lost 7 bases, and 5 bases had no gene match. CDR1 and CDR2 from the germline V gene are SGHTA and FQGNSA. The CDR3 length is 13 residues. The CDR3 region has the DNA TGTGCCAGCACCCGGGACAGGGGGGGCGAGCAGTACTTC. Translating gives CASTRDRGGEQYF.

In DNA, the CDR3 is TGTGCCAGCAGTTCAAGACAGGGGGCGACTAATGAAAAACTGTTTTTT. As protein: CASSSRQGATNEKLFF. V usage is TRBV28 and J usage is TRBJ1-4, with 10 positions matching TRBD1. Germline V gene lookup returns CDR1 MDHEN and CDR2 SYDVKM. This CDR3 region has 16 residues. V was clipped by 4 bases and J by 2 bases; unmatched bases: 4.

The chain couples TRBV10-3 to TRBJ2-7; 7 positions agree with TRBD2. CDR1 ENHRY and CDR2 SYGVKD come from the germline V gene. The CDR3 extends over 13 amino acids. The DNA of the CDR3 is TGTTCGCACGCGGGAGCCCTCTCCTACGAGCAGTACTTC. As protein: CSHAGALSYEQYF.

The chain employs TRBV11-2 and TRBJ2-5; 9 bases fit TRBD1. The germline CDR1 and CDR2 sequences are SGHAT and FQNNGV. CDR3 length: 15 residues. Unmatched junction bases numbered 7, after V lost 5 bases and J lost 3 bases. The CDR3 bases are TGTGCCAGCAGCCAACTCCGGGACAGGGAAGAGACCCAGTACTTC. It codes for CASSQLRDREETQYF.

This clone is a singleton in its sample. The V gene is TRBV7-9, the J gene TRBJ2-1; D call uncertain. Germline V gene sequence: CDR1 SEHNR, CDR2 FQNEAQ (reference sequence). V lost 3 bases and J lost 9, with 9 bases in between. The CDR3 spans 12 residues. CDR3 DNA sequence: TGTGCCAGCAGCTTGACAATCGGTGAGCAGTTCTTC. Translated: CASSLTIGEQFF.

This clone is a singleton in its sample. The rearrangement links TRBV27 to TRBJ2-1; possibly TRBD1 for D (6 bases). The CDR3 consists of 15 residues. The V gene lost 6 bases and the J gene lost 12 bases, with 24 bases spanning the gap. From germline, CDR1 is MNHEY and CDR2 SMNVEV (reference sequence). CDR3 amino acids: CASSLVGTLGGRQFF. In DNA, the CDR3 is TGTGCCAGCAGCCTGGTTGGGACCTTAGGGGGAAGGCAGTTCTTC.

The chain links TRBV6-5 to TRBJ2-1; D may be TRBD1 (6 bases). Trimming pared 5 bases from V and 0 bases from J, leaving 11 bases between. The germline V gene has CDR1 MNHEY and CDR2 SVGAGI. The CDR3 is made up of 15 amino acids. CDR3 in amino acids: CASSRTAISYNEQFF. CDR3 DNA sequence: TGTGCCAGCAGTCGGACAGCAATCTCCTACAATGAGCAGTTCTTC.

The CDR3 is CASSEEKGQPQHF. The CDR3 DNA reads TGTGCCAGCAGTGAGGAAAAAGGTCAGCCCCAGCATTTT. The V call is TRBV6-1, the J call TRBJ1-5; D gene ambiguous. Germline CDR1 and CDR2: MNHNS and SASEGT. With 3 bases removed from V and 6 bases from J, the gap between germline ends came to 9 bases. This CDR3 has 13 amino acids.

The chain employs TRBV18 and TRBJ2-3; 7 nucleotides align to TRBD2. V lost 3 bases to trimming and J lost 6 bases; unmatched junction nucleotides: 9. Germline CDR1 is KGHSH and CDR2 is LQKENI. The CDR3 is 15 amino acids. The CDR3 protein is CASSPSGLGADTQYF. DNA for the CDR3: TGTGCCAGCTCACCTTCAGGACTAGGGGCGGATACGCAGTATTTT.

The V and J genes are TRBV18 and TRBJ2-1, with 11 nucleotides matching TRBD2. Per the germline V gene, CDR1 is KGHSH and CDR2 is LQKENI. CDR3 size: 11 residues. V gave up 10 bases and J gave up 9 bases; unmatched junction bases: 2. CDR3 region: CATGLAGEQFF. Here the CDR3 DNA reads TGTGCCACCGGACTAGCGGGTGAGCAGTTCTTC.

As regards this clone: The same CDR3 arises from other DNA sequences in this sample as well. The CDR3 spells CASSLFNWVWGQTPAQYF. CDR3 nucleotides: TGTGCCAGCAGCTTGTTTAACTGGGTTTGGGGACAGACCCCGGCCCAGTACTTC. The V and J genes are TRBV5-6 and TRBJ2-5; TRBD1 matches at 7 bases. Per germline, CDR1 SGHDT and CDR2 YYEEEE. The CDR3 length is 18 residues. V was clipped by 1 base and J by 9 bases; unmatched bases: 21.

CDR3 in amino acids: CASSQDGGASSYEQYF. The CDR3 DNA is TGTGCCAGCAGCCAAGATGGGGGGGCTAGCTCCTACGAGCAGTACTTC. The V and J genes are TRBV4-2 and TRBJ2-5; possibly TRBD2 for D (7 bases). The better agreement between TRBJ2-7 and the DNA end casts doubt on the J call. This CDR3 region has 16 residues. Germline V lookup: CDR1 LGHNA, CDR2 YNFKEQ.

This clone was detected only once. The CDR3 nucleotides read TGCGCCAGCAGTGAACCGGGACAGGGAGGAAATGGCTACACCTTC. It encodes CASSEPGQGGNGYTF. The chain links TRBV10-2 to TRBJ1-2, with 9 bases fitting TRBD1. From germline, CDR1 is WSHSY and CDR2 SAAADI. V dropped 3 bases and J dropped 6; count of bases not matched to a gene: 8. The CDR3 contains 15 residues.

This clone came up once. The gene calls are TRBV6-1 and TRBJ2-7, with 7 bases aligning to TRBD1. V lost 3 bases, J lost 4 bases, and 6 bases stayed unmatched. The CDR3 covers 14 residues. Germline CDR1 reads MNHNS; CDR2 reads SASEGT. CDR3 loop: CASSETGQAYEQYF. The CDR3 nucleotides read TGTGCCAGCAGTGAGACAGGGCAAGCATACGAGCAGTACTTC.

The V gene is TRBV4-3, the J gene TRBJ2-6; D is unclear. This CDR3 comprises 14 residues. The V end was cut by 0 bases, the J end by 4 bases, with 4 bases between. Germline V lookup: CDR1 LGHNA, CDR2 YSLEER. CDR3 bases: TGCGCCAGCAGCCAAGAGGTAGGGGCCAACGTCCTGACTTTC. The encoded protein is CASSQEVGANVLTF.

This rearrangement joins TRBV7-8 to TRBJ2-5; weak D call: TRBD1 (5 bases). V was clipped by 5 bases and J by 5 bases, with 15 bases between them. The CDR3 length is 14 residues. The germline V gene has CDR1 SGHVS and CDR2 FQNEAQ. The CDR3 DNA reads TGTGCCAGCAGCGAAACGACAGATCGGGAGACCCAGTACTTC. It yields the protein CASSETTDRETQYF.

The chain employs TRBV19 and TRBJ1-4; possibly TRBD1 for D (6 bases). The germline V and J ends were trimmed by 5 bases and 5 bases, with 12 bases remaining between them. Germline loops: CDR1 LNHDA, CDR2 SQIVND (reference sequence). This CDR3 is 14 amino acids long. CDR3 DNA sequence: TGTGCCAGTAGTTCGAGACAGGAAAATGAAAAACTGTTTTTT. As protein: CASSSRQENEKLFF. The complete variable domain, with remaining parts taken from reference TRBV19 and TRBJ1-4, reads DGGITQSPKYLFRKEGQNVTLSCEQNLNHDAMYWYRQDPGQGLRLIYYSQIVNDFQKGDIAEGYSVSREKKESFPLTVTSAQKNPTAFYLCASSSRQENEKLFFGSGTQLSVL.

V gene TRBV27 combines with J gene TRBJ2-1, with 8 bases aligning to TRBD2. With V trimmed by 5 bases and J by 0 bases, 12 bases remained unmatched. The CDR3 runs to 18 residues. The germline CDR1 and CDR2 sequences are MNHEY and SMNVEV (reference sequence). Here the CDR3 DNA reads TGTGCCAGCAGTCGGGGGGGGGCGGGGGGACCCTCCTACAATGAGCAGTTCTTC. Encoded protein: CASSRGGAGGPSYNEQFF.

The chain uses TRBV27 and TRBJ2-5; weak D call: TRBD1 (5 bases). Trimming stripped 4 bases from V and 4 bases from J, with 13 bases between. Looked up from germline, CDR1 is MNHEY and CDR2 is SMNVEV (reference sequence). The CDR3 is 14 residues long. The CDR3 region is CASSSAGLLETQYF. DNA of the CDR3: TGTGCCAGCAGTTCCGCAGGGTTACTAGAGACCCAGTACTTC.

The sample holds a few counts of this clone. The rearrangement links TRBV4-1 to TRBJ2-7; tentative D call: TRBD2 (6 bases). Germline values: CDR1 MGHRA, CDR2 YSYEKL. With 4 bases removed from V and 4 bases from J, the gap between germline ends came to 17 bases. The CDR3 is 15 residues long. The CDR3 DNA reads TGCGCCAGCAGCCCCGGCGTAGACGGGAGTTACGAGCAGTACTTC. The encoded protein is CASSPGVDGSYEQYF.

The chain carries TRBV25-1 and TRBJ2-2; 7 nucleotides match TRBD1. The V and J ends lost 3 bases and 1 base, in that order; junction bases with no gene match: 8. The germline V gene encodes CDR1 MGHDK and CDR2 SYGVNS. This CDR3 is 17 amino acids long. In DNA, the CDR3 is TGTGCCAGCAGTGATCACTTAAGACAGGGGAACACCGGGGAGCTGTTTTTT. It encodes CASSDHLRQGNTGELFF.